The 30 T cell receptor beta chains reported below all come from one sample, sequenced in a study of tissue T cells after allogeneic stem cell transplantation. Profiled with immunoSEQ multiplex PCR; TCRdb holds only in-frame clones, not every one. The sample lists about 5,700 clones, less than 80% occurring once. Sample: blood, taken before transplantation. These receptors were obtained from a man aged 40 to 69 who later had graft-versus-host disease after an allogeneic stem cell transplant.

The V and J genes are TRBV4-2 and TRBJ1-3; 7 positions match TRBD1. The CDR3 totals 17 residues. V was clipped by 0 bases and J by 3 bases; unmatched bases: 8. Per the germline V gene, CDR1 is LGHNA and CDR2 is YNFKEQ. Here the CDR3 reads CASSQDVYRGVGNTIYF. CDR3 DNA sequence: TGTGCCAGCAGCCAAGATGTGTACAGGGGTGTTGGAAACACCATATATTTT.

This clone has only one observation. V gene TRBV3-1 (or the pseudogene TRBV3-2) combines with J gene TRBJ1-5; no reliable D call. Trimming shortened V by 0 bases and J by 7 bases, and 7 bases separated the two germline ends. This CDR3 is 13 amino acids long. Germline V gene sequence: CDR1 LGHDT, CDR2 YNNKEL (reference sequence). CDR3 in DNA: TGTGCCAGCAGCCAAGATTGGGAACAGCCCCAGCATTTT. Translation: CASSQDWEQPQHF.

About this clone itself: One junction end disagrees with the germline gene, perhaps due to a read error. The chain has TRBV5-1 and TRBJ2-2, with TRBD2 matching over 11 bases. CDR3 length: 16 amino acids. Germline loops: CDR1 SGHRS, CDR2 YFSETQ. The CDR3 DNA follows: TGCGCCAGCAGCCCGTTGACTAGCGGGAACGCCGGGGAGCTGTTTTTT. It translates to CASSPLTSGNAGELFF.

V and J are TRBV9 and TRBJ2-3; TRBD1 matches 8 bases. The germline CDR1 and CDR2 sequences are SGDLS and YYNGEE. V was clipped by 3 bases and J by 6 bases; unmatched bases: 6. The CDR3 has 14 amino acids. CDR3 amino acids: CASSGGQGWDTQYF. The CDR3 region has the DNA TGTGCCAGCAGCGGCGGACAGGGTTGGGATACGCAGTATTTT.

This chain uses TRBV9 with TRBJ1-5, with 7 nucleotides matching TRBD1. V gave up 1 base and J gave up 1 base; unmatched junction bases: 2. Germline-derived CDR1 and CDR2 are SGDLS and YYNGEE. The CDR3 has 15 amino acids. The CDR3 region is CASSVSGGSNQPQHF. The CDR3, as DNA: TGTGCCAGCAGCGTATCAGGGGGGAGCAATCAGCCCCAGCATTTT. Filled out from reference TRBV9 and TRBJ1-5, the complete variable domain reads DSGVTQTPKHLITATGQRVTLRCSPRSGDLSVYWYQQSLDQGLQFLIQYYNGEERAKGNILERFSAQQFPDLHSELNLSSLELGDSALYFCASSVSGGSNQPQHFGDGTRLSIL.

The gene calls are TRBV7-9 and TRBJ2-5; 8 positions agree with TRBD1. The V gene end was trimmed by 2 bases and the J gene end by 3 bases; junction bases not matched to a gene: 5. The CDR3 is made up of 15 amino acids. The germline gives CDR1 SEHNR, CDR2 FQNEAQ (reference sequence). The CDR3: CASSLTRGLEETQYF. CDR3 coding DNA: TGTGCCAGCAGCTTAACCAGGGGGCTGGAAGAGACCCAGTACTTC.

The chain is built from TRBV9 and TRBJ2-7; D is ambiguous. Germline CDR1 and CDR2: SGDLS and YYNGEE. The CDR3 is 18 amino acids. Between the trimmed V and J ends, which lost 2 bases and 1 base, there was a span of 22 bases. CDR3 nucleotide sequence: TGTGCCAGCAGCGTCCCTCTTCGCCCGGGCGCCCTTTCCTACGAGCAGTACTTC. It specifies CASSVPLRPGALSYEQYF.

V is TRBV7-9 and J is TRBJ1-4; D is uncertain. Deletions cut 3 bases from V and 8 bases from J, with 7 bases between. The germline CDR1 and CDR2 sequences are SEHNR and FQNEAQ (reference sequence). The CDR3 length is 12 residues. CDR3 residues: CASSFGEEKLFF. CDR3 sequence (DNA): TGTGCCAGCAGCTTCGGCGAGGAAAAACTGTTTTTT. The full variable domain, in which reference TRBV7-9 and TRBJ1-4 provide the parts outside the CDR3, is DTGVSQNPRHKITKRGQNVTFRCDPISEHNRLYWYRQTLGQGPEFLTYFQNEAQLEKSRLLSDRFSAERPKGSFSTLEIQRTEQGDSAMYLCASSFGEEKLFFGSGTQLSVL.

The genes are TRBV7-2 and TRBJ1-5; D perhaps matches TRBD1 (6 bases). CDR3 size: 16 residues. The ends were cut back, 4 bases at V and 0 bases at J, with 13 bases in the middle. Germline V gene data show CDR1 as SGHTA and CDR2 as FQGNSA. CDR3 residues: CASSSAGTHSNQPQHF. In DNA form, the CDR3 reads TGTGCCAGCAGCTCCGCCGGGACACATAGCAATCAGCCCCAGCATTTT.

The chain uses TRBV7-2 and TRBJ2-1, with TRBD2 matching over 7 bases. CDR1 is SGHTA and CDR2 is FQGNSA in the germline V gene. CDR3 length: 13 amino acids. Trimming cost V 3 bases and J 6 bases; bases outside gene matches: 2. The CDR3 sequence is CASSFTSVNEQFF. CDR3 coding DNA: TGTGCCAGCAGCTTTACTAGCGTCAATGAGCAGTTCTTC.

The rearrangement uses TRBV11-2 and TRBJ2-7, with D possibly being TRBD1 (6 bases). V lost 2 bases, J lost 2 bases, and 13 bases lay in between. Germline-derived CDR1 and CDR2 are SGHAT and FQNNGV. The CDR3 extends over 15 amino acids. CDR3 amino acids: CASSLKPRQAYEQYF. CDR3 nucleotides: TGTGCCAGCAGCTTAAAGCCCCGACAGGCCTACGAGCAGTACTTC. The whole variable domain, remainder taken from reference TRBV11-2 and TRBJ2-7, is EAGVAQSPRYKIIEKRQSVAFWCNPISGHATLYWYQQILGQGPKLLIQFQNNGVVDDSQLPKDRFSAERLKGVDSTLKIQPAKLEDSAVYLCASSLKPRQAYEQYFGPGTRLTVT.

The chain recombines TRBV7-9 with TRBJ1-1; D is unclear. V lost 5 bases and J lost 7, with 8 bases in between. CDR1 SEHNR and CDR2 FQNEAQ come from the germline V gene (reference sequence). The CDR3 is made up of 11 amino acids. The CDR3 nucleotides read TGTGCCAGCAGCCCATTAGATGAAGCTTTCTTT. Its translation is CASSPLDEAFF.

The chain combines TRBV14 with TRBJ1-4; no clear D. The germline V and J ends were trimmed by 5 bases and 6 bases, with 13 bases remaining between them. From germline, CDR1 is SGHDN and CDR2 FVKESK. The CDR3 contains 14 residues. CDR3 loop: CASSAGVRDEKLFF. The CDR3 DNA sequence: TGTGCCAGCAGCGCGGGAGTTAGGGATGAAAAACTGTTTTTT.

The chain uses TRBV5-1 and TRBJ2-7; TRBD1 is a possible D gene (7 bases). The germline V gene has CDR1 SGHRS and CDR2 YFSETQ. This CDR3 contains 11 residues. Deletions cut 7 bases from V and 12 bases from J, with 17 bases between. The CDR3 protein is CASGETGEVYF. CDR3 coding DNA: TGCGCCAGCGGGGAAACAGGGGAGGTGTACTTC.

This chain joins TRBV28 and TRBJ1-2; TRBD1 agrees at 8 bases. Trimming took 2 bases from V and 8 from J; bases not matched to a gene: 13. The V gene's germline CDR1 is MDHEN and CDR2 SYDVKM. The CDR3 is 16 amino acids. CDR3 protein: CASSLTRTDRDRGYTF. CDR3 nucleotide sequence: TGTGCCAGCAGTTTAACCCGAACGGACAGGGATCGGGGCTACACCTTC.

The V call is TRBV14, the J call TRBJ2-2, with TRBD2 identical over 9 bases. V lost 1 base and J lost 5; bases outside the gene matches: 5. The CDR3 is 16 residues long. Germline lookup yields CDR1 SGHDN and CDR2 FVKESK. This chain's CDR3 is CASSQVLAGRTGELFF. As DNA, the CDR3 is TGTGCCAGCAGCCAAGTTCTAGCGGGACGGACCGGGGAGCTGTTTTTT.

This chain links TRBV18 with TRBJ2-5, with D unclear. There are 14 residues in the CDR3. The germline V gene encodes CDR1 KGHSH and CDR2 LQKENI. V was trimmed by 2 bases and J by 4 bases, leaving 11 bases between them. DNA of the CDR3: TGTGCCAGCTCACCAGGCACCTCTCGAGAGACCCAGTACTTC. Encoded protein: CASSPGTSRETQYF.

This clone was found once. This chain uses TRBV2 with TRBJ2-7; the match to TRBD1 covers 9 bases. The germline V gene encodes CDR1 SNHLY and CDR2 FYNNEI. This CDR3 is 15 amino acids long. V lost 4 bases and J lost 3; bases outside the gene matches: 7. Here the CDR3 reads CASSALGQGNYEQYF. The CDR3, as DNA: TGTGCCAGCAGTGCCCTCGGACAGGGGAACTACGAGCAGTACTTC.

CDR3 nucleotides: TGTGCCAGCAGCGGTACAGGGCTAGAGACCCAGTACTTC. Its translation is CASSGTGLETQYF. The J gene is TRBJ2-5, the V gene TRBV9, with D maybe TRBD1 (6 bases). The V end was cut by 3 bases, the J end by 4 bases, with 10 bases between. CDR1 and CDR2 (germline): SGDLS, YYNGEE. The CDR3 length is 13 residues. The variable domain in full, completed from reference TRBV9 and TRBJ2-5, reads DSGVTQTPKHLITATGQRVTLRCSPRSGDLSVYWYQQSLDQGLQFLIQYYNGEERAKGNILERFSAQQFPDLHSELNLSSLELGDSALYFCASSGTGLETQYFGPGTRLLVL.

V is TRBV27 and J is TRBJ2-1, with 11 bases identical to TRBD2. Germline lookup yields CDR1 MNHEY and CDR2 SMNVEV (reference sequence). Germline trimming cut 4 bases from V and 5 bases from J; bases unmatched to any gene: 7. This CDR3 spans 16 amino acids. The CDR3 DNA is TGTGCCAGCAGTTCAAGACTAGCGGGGACCCACAATGAGCAGTTCTTC. This translates into CASSSRLAGTHNEQFF.

This clone showed up just once. The chain links TRBV9 to TRBJ2-5, with TRBD1 as a possible D gene (7 bases). Trimming stripped 0 bases from V and 6 bases from J, with 15 bases between. CDR1 and CDR2 from the germline V gene are SGDLS and YYNGEE. This CDR3 contains 15 residues. The chain's CDR3 is CASSVGGGTVQTQYF. The CDR3 bases are TGTGCCAGCAGCGTAGGAGGGGGGACAGTTCAGACCCAGTACTTC.

The chain links TRBV5-1 to TRBJ2-4; D unresolved. Germline values: CDR1 SGHRS, CDR2 YFSETQ. Trimming shortened V by 0 bases and J by 0 bases, and 7 bases separated the two germline ends. This CDR3 has 15 residues. This CDR3 reads CASSLGAVAKNIQYF. CDR3 DNA: TGCGCCAGCAGCTTGGGGGCGGTAGCCAAAAACATTCAGTACTTC. Filled out from reference TRBV5-1 and TRBJ2-4, the complete variable domain reads KAGVTQTPRYLIKTRGQQVTLSCSPISGHRSVSWYQQTPGQGLQFLFEYFSETQRNKGNFPGRFSGRQFSNSRSEMNVSTLELGDSALYLCASSLGAVAKNIQYFGAGTRLSVL.

CDR3 in amino acids: CASSVGTPGSSPLHF. For the CDR3, the DNA is TGTGCCAGCAGCGTCGGGACACCCGGGTCCTCACCCCTCCACTTT. The chain is built from TRBV9 and TRBJ1-6, with D tentatively TRBD1 (6 bases). Germline V gene lookup returns CDR1 SGDLS and CDR2 YYNGEE. V was pared by 2 bases and J by 10 bases, with 16 bases between. The CDR3 extends over 15 amino acids.

The CDR3 nucleotides are TGTGCCAGCAGCGTAACTGCAACTAATGAAAAACTGTTTTTT. It codes for CASSVTATNEKLFF. The rearrangement joins TRBV9 to TRBJ1-4; D gene unclear. Germline V gives CDR1 SGDLS, CDR2 YYNGEE. V lost 1 base and J lost 0, with 4 bases in between. The CDR3 length is 14 residues.

This rearrangement joins TRBV6-1 to TRBJ2-7; no clear D gene. Germline V lookup: CDR1 MNHNS, CDR2 SASEGT. V was clipped by 2 bases and J by 0 bases, with 14 bases between them. The CDR3 covers 16 residues. CDR3 region: CASSESVGWDSYEQYF. In DNA, the CDR3 is TGTGCCAGCAGTGAAAGTGTAGGATGGGACTCCTACGAGCAGTACTTC.

The chain recombines TRBV2 with TRBJ2-3, with D possibly matching TRBD2 (5 bases). CDR3 length: 13 amino acids. Germline V gives CDR1 SNHLY, CDR2 FYNNEI. V lost 4 bases and J lost 3, with 8 bases in between. The DNA for the CDR3 is TGTGCCAGCAGTGCGTCGGGAACAGATACGCAGTATTTT. Protein: CASSASGTDTQYF.

The J gene is TRBJ2-2, the V gene TRBV7-3; TRBD1 aligns across 9 bases. Trimming cost V 10 bases and J 5 bases; bases outside gene matches: 5. From germline, CDR1 is SGHTA and CDR2 FQGTGA. This CDR3 is built from 13 residues. The chain's CDR3 is CATRQGETGELFF. CDR3 in DNA: TGTGCCACCCGACAGGGGGAGACCGGGGAGCTGTTTTTT.

This clone was detected only a few times. In the same sample, other DNA sequences code for this CDR3. The V call is TRBV6-6, the J call TRBJ2-7; D is uncertain. The length of the CDR3 is 13 residues. Between the trimmed V and J ends, which lost 0 bases and 0 bases, there was a span of 3 bases. Per the germline V gene, CDR1 is MNHNY and CDR2 is SVGAGI (reference sequence). The DNA of the CDR3 is TGTGCCAGCAGTTACTCCAGCTCCTACGAGCAGTACTTC. It codes for CASSYSSSYEQYF.

This sequence joins TRBV5-4 and TRBJ2-1; D might be TRBD2 (7 bases). The CDR3 totals 15 residues. In germline, CDR1 is SGHNT, CDR2 YYREEE (reference sequence). Trimming stripped 4 bases from V and 13 bases from J, with 24 bases between. The DNA of the CDR3 is TGTGCCAGCAGCCCCGGGGGGCGGGGAGAGACTCTTCAGTTCTTC. It encodes CASSPGGRGETLQFF. Complete variable domain (other parts from reference TRBV5-4 and TRBJ2-1): ETGVTQSPTHLIKTRGQQVTLRCSSQSGHNTVSWYQQALGQGPQFIFQYYREEENGRGNFPPRFSGLQFPNYSSELNVNALELDDSALYLCASSPGGRGETLQFFGPGTRLTVL.

This clone was counted a few times. The chain uses TRBV7-9 and TRBJ2-3; TRBD2 aligns across 10 bases. The germline V gene has CDR1 SEHNR and CDR2 FQNEAQ (reference sequence). The CDR3 totals 15 residues. V gave up 3 bases and J gave up 2 bases; unmatched junction bases: 2. The CDR3 loop is CASSFGLAVTDTQYF. In DNA form, the CDR3 reads TGTGCCAGCAGCTTCGGACTAGCGGTCACAGATACGCAGTATTTT.